The 20 T cell receptor beta chains presented below share a single source sample, sequenced in a study of blood T cell repertoires in COVID-19. Measured with immunoSEQ multiplex PCR; TCRdb has only the in-frame clones, and not every one. Counted here are 150,000 to 200,000 clones, about 88% occurring once; the ten biggest clones make up about 1.9%. Sequencing was done on a sample of peripheral blood. The receptors were gathered from a young man who had recovered from COVID-19.

The chain carries TRBV18 and TRBJ2-2; possible D gene TRBD2, 6 bases. Germline CDR1 and CDR2: KGHSH and LQKENI. CDR3 length: 16 amino acids. Trimming left V 5 bases short and J 0 bases short, with 13 bases between. Written as DNA, the CDR3 is TGTGCCAGCTCATCCTTAGCGGCCGCGAACACCGGGGAGCTGTTTTTT. This translates into CASSSLAAANTGELFF.

The gene calls are TRBV7-9 and TRBJ2-1, with TRBD2 matching 7 bases. The V gene end was trimmed by 1 base and the J gene end by 0 bases; junction bases not matched to a gene: 3. The CDR3 consists of 16 residues. Germline CDR1 reads SEHNR; CDR2 reads FQNEAQ (reference sequence). The chain's CDR3 is CASSLVAGSSYNEQFF. DNA of the CDR3: TGTGCCAGCAGCTTAGTAGCGGGTAGCTCCTACAATGAGCAGTTCTTC.

The chain has TRBV18 and TRBJ2-1; 11 bases agree with TRBD2. J was trimmed by 4 bases and V by 6 bases; bases with no gene match: 11. The CDR3 sequence is 17 residues long. CDR1 is KGHSH and CDR2 is LQKENI in the germline V gene. This CDR3 is CASSKYSVAGGYNEQFF. The CDR3 DNA is TGTGCCAGCTCCAAATATTCCGTAGCGGGAGGGTACAATGAGCAGTTCTTC.

The chain recombines TRBV27 with TRBJ1-2; no reliable D call. Trimming shortened V by 2 bases and J by 2 bases, and 21 bases separated the two germline ends. The CDR3 spans 18 residues. The V gene's germline CDR1 is MNHEY and CDR2 SMNVEV (reference sequence). This chain's CDR3 is CASSLPRAMGGRNYGYTF. CDR3 DNA: TGTGCCAGCAGTTTACCGAGGGCCATGGGAGGGAGGAACTATGGCTACACCTTC.

This clone came up once. The rearrangement uses TRBV30 and TRBJ2-3, with 8 bases identical to TRBD1. The germline V gene has CDR1 GTSNPN and CDR2 SVGIG (reference sequence). J was trimmed by 6 bases and V by 0 bases; bases with no gene match: 8. CDR3 length: 15 residues. The CDR3 DNA sequence: TGTGCCTGGAGTGTTCCAGGGGGCGCGGGGGATACGCAGTATTTT. Its translation is CAWSVPGGAGDTQYF. The full variable domain, in which reference TRBV30 and TRBJ2-3 provide the parts outside the CDR3, is SQTIHQWPATLVQPVGSPLSLECTVEGTSNPNLYWYRQAAGRGLQLLFYSVGIGQISSEVPQNLSASRPQDRQFILSSKKLLLSDSGFYLCAWSVPGGAGDTQYFGPGTRLTVL.

V is TRBV7-2 and J is TRBJ2-2, with D maybe TRBD2 (6 bases). The V end lost 2 bases, the J end lost 5 bases, and 12 bases lay between the germline ends. The CDR3 totals 15 residues. Germline CDR1 reads SGHTA; CDR2 reads FQGNSA. The CDR3: CASSLFAGSTGELFF. The CDR3, as DNA: TGTGCCAGCAGCTTATTCGCGGGAAGTACCGGGGAGCTGTTTTTT.

The chain combines TRBV15 with TRBJ1-2; a possible D gene is TRBD1 (6 bases). V dropped 0 bases and J dropped 14 bases, with 31 bases sitting between them. CDR3 size: 18 residues. Germline CDR1 reads LNHNV; CDR2 reads YYDKDF (reference sequence). CDR3 loop: CATSRDQGSLPRGWLGTF. In DNA form, the CDR3 reads TGTGCCACCAGCAGAGATCAGGGGAGTCTCCCGAGGGGATGGTTGGGTACCTTC.

This sequence joins TRBV7-9 and TRBJ1-3, with 7 bases lining up with TRBD1. Germline V gene sequence: CDR1 SEHNR, CDR2 FQNEAQ (reference sequence). The junction had 9 bases not matched to a gene; V was cut back by 1 base and J by 0 bases. The CDR3 extends over 18 amino acids. The CDR3 DNA is TGTGCCAGCAGCTTAGAGAGGGACAGCCTGACCTCTGGAAACACCATATATTTT. Translating it yields CASSLERDSLTSGNTIYF.

V usage is TRBV30 and J usage is TRBJ1-5; possibly TRBD1 for D (5 bases). This CDR3 has 13 amino acids. V lost 5 bases and J lost 5, with 13 bases in between. The germline gives CDR1 GTSNPN, CDR2 SVGIG (reference sequence). The chain's CDR3 is CAWGAGRDQPQHF. Here the CDR3 DNA reads TGTGCCTGGGGGGCAGGGAGGGATCAGCCCCAGCATTTT.

The gene calls are TRBV2 and TRBJ1-5; D is possibly TRBD1 (6 bases). Trimming cost V 8 bases and J 6 bases, with 17 bases left between them. Germline V lookup: CDR1 SNHLY, CDR2 FYNNEI. This CDR3 is 14 amino acids long. CDR3: CASGEDRLVQPQHF. The CDR3 region has the DNA TGTGCCAGCGGGGAAGACAGGCTGGTTCAGCCCCAGCATTTT.

This clone has more than one count but fewer than ten. The rearrangement joins TRBV5-5 to TRBJ2-1; D perhaps matches TRBD2 (5 bases). This CDR3 spans 16 amino acids. Germline assignment: CDR1 SGHKS and CDR2 YYEKEE (reference sequence). V was clipped by 2 bases and J by 9 bases, with 21 bases between them. The CDR3 sequence: CASSFTGKVVFGEQFF. CDR3 bases: TGTGCCAGCAGCTTCACGGGGAAGGTAGTGTTTGGTGAGCAGTTCTTC.

The chain has TRBV7-2 and TRBJ2-3; 15 bases are a match to TRBD2. The germline V gene encodes CDR1 SGHTA and CDR2 FQGNSA. This CDR3 has 13 residues. The junction had 2 bases not matched to a gene; V was cut back by 5 bases and J by 11 bases. CDR3 loop: CASSRTSGRVQYF. The CDR3 nucleotides are TGTGCCAGCAGCCGGACTAGCGGGAGGGTGCAGTATTTT.

The chain couples TRBV5-1 to TRBJ2-3; maybe TRBD2 (6 bases). Deletions cut 6 bases from V and 0 bases from J, with 17 bases between. In germline, CDR1 is SGHRS, CDR2 YFSETQ. The CDR3 extends over 16 amino acids. CDR3 amino acids: CASTLTWGTSTDTQYF. The DNA of the CDR3 is TGCGCCAGCACCCTAACCTGGGGGACTAGCACAGATACGCAGTATTTT.

This clone is a singleton in its sample. The chain couples TRBV7-3 to TRBJ1-5; D uncertain. CDR1 is SGHTA and CDR2 is FQGTGA in the germline V gene. The CDR3 runs to 15 residues. Trimming cost V 5 bases and J 0 bases, with 11 bases left between them. CDR3 DNA: TGTGCCAGCAGCCCTATTCAATTTAGCAATCAGCCCCAGCATTTT. Its protein is CASSPIQFSNQPQHF. The full variable domain, completed using reference TRBV7-3 and TRBJ1-5, is GAGVSQTPSNKVTEKGKYVELRCDPISGHTALYWYRQSLGQGPEFLIYFQGTGAADDSGLPNDRFFAVRPEGSVSTLKIQRTERGDSAVYLCASSPIQFSNQPQHFGDGTRLSIL.

V gene TRBV7-8 combines with J gene TRBJ2-5, with TRBD1 matching over 9 bases. The germline V gene has CDR1 SGHVS and CDR2 FQNEAQ. V lost 5 bases to trimming and J lost 1 base; unmatched junction nucleotides: 2. The CDR3 has 14 residues. In DNA, the CDR3 is TGTGCCAGCAGCCCGGGACAGGGCCAAGAGACCCAGTACTTC. This translates into CASSPGQGQETQYF.

This rearrangement joins TRBV4-3 to TRBJ2-1; 9 nucleotides line up with TRBD2. Trimming cost V 4 bases and J 5 bases; bases outside gene matches: 18. CDR1 is LGHNA and CDR2 is YSLEER in the germline V gene. The CDR3 covers 19 residues. The CDR3 protein is CASSLSVGGSGRKDNEQFF. The CDR3 nucleotides read TGCGCCAGCAGCCTCTCCGTCGGGGGTAGCGGGAGAAAGGACAATGAGCAGTTCTTC.

The chain joins TRBV3-1 (or the pseudogene TRBV3-2) to TRBJ1-1, with unresolved D. V dropped 8 bases and J dropped 4 bases, with 23 bases sitting between them. The CDR3 is 16 amino acids. Germline V lookup: CDR1 LGHDT, CDR2 YNNKEL (reference sequence). The CDR3 DNA reads as TGTGCCAGCGCCAAAAAGGGTCCAATGGGAGGCACTGAAGCTTTCTTT. Its translation is CASAKKGPMGGTEAFF.

The chain recombines TRBV18 with TRBJ2-1, with 7 positions matching TRBD2. The germline gives CDR1 KGHSH, CDR2 LQKENI. The CDR3 length is 16 residues. V lost 1 base to trimming and J lost 4 bases; unmatched junction nucleotides: 7. CDR3 sequence: CASSPLPAGTYNEQFF. The DNA for the CDR3 is TGTGCCAGCTCACCACTACCAGCGGGAACTTACAATGAGCAGTTCTTC. Together with reference TRBV18 and TRBJ2-1, the CDR3 gives the full variable domain: NAGVMQNPRHLVRRRGQEARLRCSPMKGHSHVYWYRQLPEEGLKFMVYLQKENIIDESGMPKERFSAEFPKEGPSILRIQQVVRGDSAAYFCASSPLPAGTYNEQFFGPGTRLTVL.

The rearrangement joins TRBV29-1 to TRBJ2-7; the match to TRBD2 covers 13 bases. Germline CDR1 SQVTM, CDR2 ANQGSEA. This CDR3 region has 13 residues. The V gene end was trimmed by 4 bases and the J gene end by 3 bases; junction bases not matched to a gene: 0. CDR3 residues: CSVGLAGGYEQYF. Here the CDR3 DNA reads TGCAGCGTTGGACTAGCGGGAGGCTACGAGCAGTACTTC.

The J gene is TRBJ1-1, the V gene TRBV7-9; 12 bases are a match to TRBD1. The germline CDR1 and CDR2 sequences are SEHNR and FQNEAQ (reference sequence). The CDR3 contains 17 residues. V lost 5 bases and J lost 8; bases outside the gene matches: 15. CDR3 in amino acids: CASSPGTGGARLFEAFF. In DNA form, the CDR3 reads TGTGCCAGCAGCCCCGGGACAGGGGGCGCGAGGTTGTTCGAAGCTTTCTTT.